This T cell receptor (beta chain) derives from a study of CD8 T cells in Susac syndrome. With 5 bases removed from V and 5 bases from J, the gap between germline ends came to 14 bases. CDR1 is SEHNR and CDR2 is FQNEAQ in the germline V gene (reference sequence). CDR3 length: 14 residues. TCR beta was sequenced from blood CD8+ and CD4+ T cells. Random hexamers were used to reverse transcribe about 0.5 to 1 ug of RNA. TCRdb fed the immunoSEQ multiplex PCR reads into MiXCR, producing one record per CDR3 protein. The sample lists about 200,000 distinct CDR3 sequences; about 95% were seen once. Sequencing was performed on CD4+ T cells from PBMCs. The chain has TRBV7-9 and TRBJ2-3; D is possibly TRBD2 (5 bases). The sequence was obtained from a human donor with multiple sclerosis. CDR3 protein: CASSLEGQVDTQYF. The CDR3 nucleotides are TGTGCCAGCAGCCTCGAGGGCCAGGTAGATACGCAGTATTTT.